These T cell receptor beta chains were read from a single sample in a study of CD8+CD57+ T cells in acquired aplastic anemia. TCRdb passed the reads through MiXCR, listing each CDR3 protein once. The table has 270,000 or so distinct CDR3 sequences, 82% seen once; the top ten hold 42%. Sequencing was performed on sorted CD4+, CD8+, or CD8+CD57+ T cells (not recorded which) from PBMCs. These receptors all stem from a human donor with aplastic anemia. Each CDR3 is given with its conserved first and last residue. The order of the fields is D gene, clone size, V gene, J gene, CDR3 DNA, CDR3 protein. A D gene is named only where the DNA matches it firmly. Clone size appears in some rows only: once, few, many, or a class for an expanded clone.

d_gene: -; abundance: -; v_gene: TRBV5-1; j_gene: TRBJ2-7; CDR3nt: TGCGCCAGCAGCCCACAGGAAAGGGACGAGCAGTACTTC; CDR3aa: CASSPQERDEQYF
d_gene: TRBD2; abundance: -; v_gene: TRBV2; j_gene: TRBJ2-6; CDR3nt: TGTGCCAGCGGCTTAGCGGGCACCTACGGGCCGAACGTCCTGACTTTC; CDR3aa: CASGLAGTYGPNVLTF
d_gene: TRBD2; abundance: -; v_gene: TRBV15; j_gene: TRBJ2-2; CDR3nt: TGTGCCAGCGGGGGAAGCGGAGACCCCGGGGAGCTGTTCTTT; CDR3aa: CASGGSGDPGELFF
d_gene: -; abundance: -; v_gene: TRBV5-1; j_gene: TRBJ2-5; CDR3nt: TGCGCCAGCAGGGAGGGACACGGCAGGGAGACCCGGTACTTC; CDR3aa: CASREGHGRETRYF
d_gene: -; abundance: -; v_gene: TRBV7-9; j_gene: TRBJ1-5; CDR3nt: TGTGCCAGCAGCCTGGGGAGAGGGCTAGTTCAGCCCCAGCATTTT; CDR3aa: CASSLGRGLVQPQHF
d_gene: -; abundance: once; v_gene: TRBV20-1; j_gene: TRBJ2-1; CDR3nt: TGCAGTGCTATCGGGGTCAGAGCCATGAGGAATGAGCAGTTCTTC; CDR3aa: CSAIGVRAMRNEQFF
d_gene: -; abundance: -; v_gene: TRBV7-9; j_gene: TRBJ2-1; CDR3nt: -; CDR3aa: CASSPMWGQYFGAQFF
d_gene: -; abundance: -; v_gene: TRBV7-9; j_gene: TRBJ2-3; CDR3nt: -; CDR3aa: CASTWADEQYFGPF
d_gene: -; abundance: -; v_gene: TRBV2; j_gene: TRBJ2-3; CDR3nt: TGTGCCAGCGGGGACGGGGGCAGTTCAGATACGCAGTATTTT; CDR3aa: CASGDGGSSDTQYF
d_gene: -; abundance: -; v_gene: TRBV7-2; j_gene: TRBJ1-2; CDR3nt: TGTGCCAGCAGCTTGGAGCGGGACGGGATAGTATATGGCTACACCTTC; CDR3aa: CASSLERDGIVYGYTF
d_gene: -; abundance: -; v_gene: TRBV9; j_gene: TRBJ2-3; CDR3nt: TGTGCCAGCAGGGAAGGGGCAGAAACGAAGTATTTTTTT; CDR3aa: CASREGAETKYFF
d_gene: -; abundance: many; v_gene: TRBV6-1; j_gene: TRBJ2-3; CDR3nt: TGTGCCAGCAGCCCAGGGGGCGGGGGGCGCACAGATACGCAGTATTTT; CDR3aa: CASSPGGGGRTDTQYF
d_gene: -; abundance: -; v_gene: TRBV25-1; j_gene: TRBJ2-1; CDR3nt: TGTGCCAGCAGTGGAGGTGTCAAGGGACCAAACAATGAGCAGTTCTTC; CDR3aa: CASSGGVKGPNNEQFF
d_gene: TRBD1; abundance: -; v_gene: TRBV2; j_gene: TRBJ2-7; CDR3nt: TGTGCCAGCTGGGAAGGGGGCACCCAGGAGCAGTTTTTC; CDR3aa: CASWEGGTQEQFF
d_gene: -; abundance: few; v_gene: TRBV12-3/TRBV12-4; j_gene: TRBJ2-3; CDR3nt: TGTGCCAGCAGTTTGCAGGGGGATACGCAGTATTTT; CDR3aa: CASSLQGDTQYF
d_gene: -; abundance: -; v_gene: TRBV25-1; j_gene: TRBJ1-2; CDR3nt: TGTGCCAGCAGTGAGACCGGGACATTTGTTTATGGCTACACCTTC; CDR3aa: CASSETGTFVYGYTF
d_gene: TRBD1; abundance: -; v_gene: TRBV9; j_gene: TRBJ2-5; CDR3nt: TGTGCCAGCAGCGTAGGGGGACAGAACGCAGATACGCACTTC; CDR3aa: CASSVGGQNADTHF
d_gene: -; abundance: -; v_gene: TRBV7-4; j_gene: TRBJ1-4; CDR3nt: TGTGCCAGCAGCTTGGTCGGGGGTGGTGAAAAACTGTTTTTT; CDR3aa: CASSLVGGGEKLFF
d_gene: -; abundance: -; v_gene: TRBV7-6; j_gene: TRBJ1-2; CDR3nt: TGTGCCAGCAGCTTAGCACACGGTACACAAGAGACCCAGTTC; CDR3aa: CASSLAHGTQETQF
d_gene: -; abundance: once; v_gene: TRBV5-6; j_gene: TRBJ2-1; CDR3nt: TGTGCCAGCAGCTTGGCGGAGGGCGGCTATAATTCACCCCACTACTTT; CDR3aa: CASSLAEGGYNSPHYF
d_gene: -; abundance: -; v_gene: TRBV15; j_gene: TRBJ2-5; CDR3nt: TGTGCCACCAGCTTAGGCAGAGAGCACGATACCCAGTACTTC; CDR3aa: CATSLGREHDTQYF
d_gene: -; abundance: -; v_gene: TRBV20-1; j_gene: TRBJ2-7; CDR3nt: TGCAGTGCTGACTCAGCTAGCTCTCTCAGCTACGAGCAGTACTTC; CDR3aa: CSADSASSLSYEQYF
d_gene: -; abundance: -; v_gene: TRBV7-2; j_gene: TRBJ2-1; CDR3nt: TGTGCCAGCAGCTTGTCCGGGGCCTACAATGCGCAGTTCTTC; CDR3aa: CASSLSGAYNAQFF
d_gene: -; abundance: -; v_gene: TRBV9; j_gene: TRBJ2-3; CDR3nt: TGTGCCAGCAGCGATGGGTCAGATACGCAGCATTTTTTC; CDR3aa: CASSDGSDTQHFF
d_gene: -; abundance: -; v_gene: TRBV7-9; j_gene: TRBJ1-2; CDR3nt: TGTGCCAGCAGCCTGGCGGGGGCTTGGGGCGTATATCAGTACACCTTC; CDR3aa: CASSLAGAWGVYQYTF
d_gene: -; abundance: -; v_gene: TRBV9; j_gene: TRBJ1-6; CDR3nt: TGTGCCAGCGGAGTGGGTGGGGGCATTCAGTATTCCCCCCTCCACTTT; CDR3aa: CASGVGGGIQYSPLHF
d_gene: -; abundance: few; v_gene: TRBV19; j_gene: TRBJ2-7; CDR3nt: TGTGCCAGTAGCCAGACAGGCGGCGATCGGGAGCAGTACTTC; CDR3aa: CASSQTGGDREQYF
d_gene: -; abundance: -; v_gene: TRBV7-3; j_gene: TRBJ2-1; CDR3nt: TGTGCCAGCAGCTTTCACAGAGGTGGGGCGACGAGCAGTCAGTTCTTC; CDR3aa: CASSFHRGGATSSQFF
d_gene: -; abundance: -; v_gene: TRBV11-3; j_gene: TRBJ2-3; CDR3nt: TGTGCCAGCAGCTTTCCTCCAGGCGCCGATACGCAGTATTTT; CDR3aa: CASSFPPGADTQYF
d_gene: TRBD1; abundance: -; v_gene: TRBV7-2; j_gene: TRBJ2-3; CDR3nt: TGTGCCAGCAGCGTCCAGGGCAAAGGGACAGCCTTTTTT; CDR3aa: CASSVQGKGTAFF
d_gene: -; abundance: -; v_gene: TRBV7-9; j_gene: TRBJ2-6; CDR3nt: TGTGCCAGCAGCTTAGCCCGTGGCTACGGGGCCAACGGCGCCAACGTCCTGACTTTC; CDR3aa: CASSLARGYGANGANVLTF
d_gene: -; abundance: -; v_gene: TRBV7-2; j_gene: TRBJ2-5; CDR3nt: TGTGCCAGCAGCGTGGCTGGGGAGACCGACTATTTC; CDR3aa: CASSVAGETDYF
d_gene: -; abundance: -; v_gene: TRBV2; j_gene: TRBJ1-5; CDR3nt: TGTGCCAGCACTCCGGCCTATAGCAATTACCCCCGGCATTTT; CDR3aa: CASTPAYSNYPRHF
d_gene: TRBD2; abundance: -; v_gene: TRBV2; j_gene: TRBJ2-1; CDR3nt: TGTGCCAGCAGCCTAGTGGGGGGGAGCAATGAGCAGTTCTTC; CDR3aa: CASSLVGGSNEQFF
d_gene: -; abundance: -; v_gene: TRBV7-2; j_gene: TRBJ1-1; CDR3nt: TGTGCCAGCAGCTTAGCGCTGAGACGCGATACTCAGTATTTCTTT; CDR3aa: CASSLALRRDTQYFF
d_gene: TRBD1; abundance: -; v_gene: TRBV7-8; j_gene: TRBJ1-6; CDR3nt: TGTGCCACCAGCTTAGCCAGGGGGATGAGTTCACCCCTCCACTTT; CDR3aa: CATSLARGMSSPLHF
d_gene: TRBD1; abundance: -; v_gene: TRBV10-3; j_gene: TRBJ1-6; CDR3nt: TGTGCCATCAGGGACAGGGATTCACCCCTCCACTTT; CDR3aa: CAIRDRDSPLHF
d_gene: -; abundance: -; v_gene: TRBV9; j_gene: TRBJ1-1; CDR3nt: TGTGCCAGCGGAGAAGCTGGGAACATTCAGGACTTCGTCTTT; CDR3aa: CASGEAGNIQDFVF
d_gene: -; abundance: -; v_gene: TRBV9; j_gene: TRBJ1-2; CDR3nt: TGTGCCAGCGGCTTGGATAGGAACAGTCACTTATTCGGCTACACCTTC; CDR3aa: CASGLDRNSHLFGYTF
d_gene: -; abundance: -; v_gene: TRBV7-2; j_gene: TRBJ2-6; CDR3nt: TGCGCCAGCAGCTTTCATCAGGGCTCTGGGGCCAACGTCCTGACTTTC; CDR3aa: CASSFHQGSGANVLTF
d_gene: -; abundance: -; v_gene: TRBV2; j_gene: TRBJ2-3; CDR3nt: TGTGCCAGCGGCGACTCGGGCACAGAGACGCAGTATTTT; CDR3aa: CASGDSGTETQYF